The count of the clone carrying this T cell receptor beta chain is one. These data come from a study of blood T cell repertoires in COVID-19. Overall study context: There were acute and convalescent COVID-19 samples, and they came from the United States, Italy and Spain.

The germline V gene has CDR1 MGHRA and CDR2 YSYEKL. After removal of 7 bases from V and 8 bases from J, the junction contained 12 bases not matched to a gene. The CDR3 totals 15 residues. Clones were read by immunoSEQ multiplex PCR, and TCRdb kept only the in-frame ones, dropping some. Among about 360,000 clones listed, 70% to 90% were seen once. The age range of participants was about 18 to 95 years, with residence in some 25 US areas. Participant-reported clinical history was the basis for cohort assignment. This chain connects TRBV4-1 to TRBJ2-2, with 8 bases that match TRBD2. The sequence derives from a woman aged 40 to 50 with acute COVID-19. Material: PBMCs or T cells enriched from blood (not recorded which). The CDR3 sequence: CASMPGLGVRGELFF. Here the CDR3 DNA reads TGCGCCAGCATGCCGGGACTAGGAGTAAGGGGGGAGCTGTTTTTT.